A single T cell receptor beta chain is shown here with its context. This sample is drawn from a study of blood T cell repertoires in COVID-19. The assay was immunoSEQ multiplex PCR, and TCRdb's table has in-frame clones only and misses some. The profile shows some 240,000 clones, over 80% of them singletons. V lost 1 base to trimming and J lost 11 bases; unmatched junction nucleotides: 10. Germline CDR1 is SGHNT and CDR2 is YENEEA. The CDR3 totals 14 residues. This TCR was recovered from a woman aged 40 to 50 who had recovered from COVID-19. The chain joins TRBV11-3 to TRBJ1-1, with 7 nucleotides matching TRBD1. Sequencing was performed on peripheral blood. The CDR3 sequence: CASSLGVRGREAFF. The CDR3 nucleotides read TGTGCCAGCAGCTTAGGGGTGAGGGGGCGAGAGGCTTTCTTT.